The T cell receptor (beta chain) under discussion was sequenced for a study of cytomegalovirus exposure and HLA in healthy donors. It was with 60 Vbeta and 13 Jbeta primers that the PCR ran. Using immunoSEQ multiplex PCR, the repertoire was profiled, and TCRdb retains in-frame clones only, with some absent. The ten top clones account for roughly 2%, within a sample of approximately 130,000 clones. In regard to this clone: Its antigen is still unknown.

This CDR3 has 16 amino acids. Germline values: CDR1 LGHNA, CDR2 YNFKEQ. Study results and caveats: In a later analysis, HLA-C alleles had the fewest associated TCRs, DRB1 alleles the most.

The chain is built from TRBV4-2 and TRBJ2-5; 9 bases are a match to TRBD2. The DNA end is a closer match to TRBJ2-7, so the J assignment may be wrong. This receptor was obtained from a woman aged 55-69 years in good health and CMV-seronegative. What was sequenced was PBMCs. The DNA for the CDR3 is TGTGCCAGCAGCCAAGTAAGTCTAGCGGGGAGCTACGAGCAGTACTTC. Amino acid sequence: CASSQVSLAGSYEQYF.